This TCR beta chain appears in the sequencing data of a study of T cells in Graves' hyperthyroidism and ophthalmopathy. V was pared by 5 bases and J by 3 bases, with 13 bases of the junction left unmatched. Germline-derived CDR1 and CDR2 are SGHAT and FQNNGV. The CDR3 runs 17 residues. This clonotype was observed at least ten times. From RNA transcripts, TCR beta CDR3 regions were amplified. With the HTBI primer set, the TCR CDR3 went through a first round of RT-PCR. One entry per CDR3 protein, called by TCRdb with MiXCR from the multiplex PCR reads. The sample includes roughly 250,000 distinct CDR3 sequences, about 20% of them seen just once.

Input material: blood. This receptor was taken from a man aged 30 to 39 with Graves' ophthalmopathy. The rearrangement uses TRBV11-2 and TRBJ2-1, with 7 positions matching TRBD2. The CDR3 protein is CASSPFYGREFYNEQFF. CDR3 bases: TGTGCCAGCAGCCCATTCTACGGGCGGGAGTTCTACAATGAGCAGTTCTTC.